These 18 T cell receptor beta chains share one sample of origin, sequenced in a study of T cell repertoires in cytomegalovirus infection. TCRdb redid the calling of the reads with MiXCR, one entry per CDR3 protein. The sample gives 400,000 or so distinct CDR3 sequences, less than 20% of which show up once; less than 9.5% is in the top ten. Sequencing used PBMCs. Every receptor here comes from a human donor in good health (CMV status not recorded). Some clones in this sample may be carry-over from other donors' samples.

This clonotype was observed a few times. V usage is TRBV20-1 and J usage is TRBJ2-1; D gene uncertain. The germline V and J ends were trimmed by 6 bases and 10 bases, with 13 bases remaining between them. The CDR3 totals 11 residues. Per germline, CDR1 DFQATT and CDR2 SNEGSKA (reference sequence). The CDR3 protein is CSAILSIEQFF. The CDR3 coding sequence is TGCAGTGCCATTCTCTCAATCGAGCAGTTCTTC.

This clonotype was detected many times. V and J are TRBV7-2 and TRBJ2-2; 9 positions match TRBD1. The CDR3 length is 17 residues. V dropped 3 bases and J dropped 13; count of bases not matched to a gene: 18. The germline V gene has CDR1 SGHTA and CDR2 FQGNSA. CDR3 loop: CASSFFLRTGAPGGLFF. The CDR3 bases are TGTGCCAGCAGCTTCTTTCTCCGGACAGGGGCTCCCGGTGGGCTGTTTTTT.

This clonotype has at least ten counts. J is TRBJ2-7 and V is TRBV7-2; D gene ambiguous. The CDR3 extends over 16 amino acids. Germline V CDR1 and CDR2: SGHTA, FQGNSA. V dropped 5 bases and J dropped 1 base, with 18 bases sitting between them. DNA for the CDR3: TGTGCCAGCAGCCAAAATAGGGTTGGGGTATCCTACGAGCAGTACTTC. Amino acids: CASSQNRVGVSYEQYF.

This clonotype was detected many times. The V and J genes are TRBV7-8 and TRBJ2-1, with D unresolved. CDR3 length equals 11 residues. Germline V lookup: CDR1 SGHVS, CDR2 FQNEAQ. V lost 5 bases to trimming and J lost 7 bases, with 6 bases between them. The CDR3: CASSQGNEQFF. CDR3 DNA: TGTGCCAGCAGCCAAGGAAATGAGCAGTTCTTC.

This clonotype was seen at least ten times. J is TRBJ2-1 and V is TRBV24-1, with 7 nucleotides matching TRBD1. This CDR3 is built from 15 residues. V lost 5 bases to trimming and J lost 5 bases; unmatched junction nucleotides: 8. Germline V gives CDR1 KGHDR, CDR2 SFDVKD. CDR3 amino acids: CATSGLRDRNNEQFF. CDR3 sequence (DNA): TGTGCCACCAGTGGTCTACGGGACAGAAACAATGAGCAGTTCTTC.

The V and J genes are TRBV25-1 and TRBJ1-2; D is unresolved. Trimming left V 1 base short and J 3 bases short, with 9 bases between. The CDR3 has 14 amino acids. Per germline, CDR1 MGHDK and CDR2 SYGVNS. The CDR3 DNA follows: TGTGCCAGCAGTGAATCTCCCACTTACTATGGCTACACCTTC. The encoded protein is CASSESPTYYGYTF.

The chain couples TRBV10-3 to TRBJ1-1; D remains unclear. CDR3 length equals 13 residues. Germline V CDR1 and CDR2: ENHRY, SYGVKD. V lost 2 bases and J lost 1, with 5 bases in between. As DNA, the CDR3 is TGTGCCATCAGTGAGCCGGAGAACACTGAAGCTTTCTTT. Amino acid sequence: CAISEPENTEAFF.

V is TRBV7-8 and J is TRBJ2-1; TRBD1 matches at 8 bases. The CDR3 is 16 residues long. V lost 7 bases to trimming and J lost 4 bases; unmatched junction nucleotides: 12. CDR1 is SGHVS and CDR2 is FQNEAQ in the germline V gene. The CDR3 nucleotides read TGTGCCAGCATCAGTGTATCGGACAGGGTTTACAATGAGCAGTTCTTC. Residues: CASISVSDRVYNEQFF. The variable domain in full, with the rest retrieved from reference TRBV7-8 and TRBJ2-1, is GAGVSQSPRYKVAKRGQDVALRCDPISGHVSLFWYQQALGQGPEFLTYFQNEAQLDKSGLPSDRFFAERPEGSVSTLKIQRTQQEDSAVYLCASISVSDRVYNEQFFGPGTRLTVL.

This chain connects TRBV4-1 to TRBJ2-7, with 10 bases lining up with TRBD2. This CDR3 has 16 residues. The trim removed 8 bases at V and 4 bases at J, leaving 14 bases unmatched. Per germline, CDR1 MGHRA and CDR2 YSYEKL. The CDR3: CASPQEIPSGSYEQYF. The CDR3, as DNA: TGCGCCAGCCCCCAAGAGATCCCTAGCGGGAGTTACGAGCAGTACTTC.

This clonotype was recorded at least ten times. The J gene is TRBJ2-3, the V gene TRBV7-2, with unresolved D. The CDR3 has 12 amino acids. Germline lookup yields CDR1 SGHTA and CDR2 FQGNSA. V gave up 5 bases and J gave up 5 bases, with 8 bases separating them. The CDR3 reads CASSPVIDTQYF. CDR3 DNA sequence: TGTGCCAGCAGCCCCGTCATAGATACGCAGTATTTT.

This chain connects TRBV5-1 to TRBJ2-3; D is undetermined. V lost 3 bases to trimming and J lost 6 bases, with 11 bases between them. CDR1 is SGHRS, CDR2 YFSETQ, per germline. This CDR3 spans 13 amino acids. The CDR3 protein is CASSSRPGDTQYF. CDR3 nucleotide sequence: TGCGCCAGCAGCTCAAGACCTGGGGATACGCAGTATTTT.

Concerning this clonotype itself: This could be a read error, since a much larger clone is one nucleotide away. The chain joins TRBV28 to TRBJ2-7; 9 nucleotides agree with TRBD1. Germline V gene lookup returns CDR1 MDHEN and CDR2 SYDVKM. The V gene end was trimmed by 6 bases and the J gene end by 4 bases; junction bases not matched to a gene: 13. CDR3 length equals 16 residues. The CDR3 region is CASRTTGGTALYEQYF. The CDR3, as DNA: TGTGCCAGCAGAACGACAGGGGGAACTGCCTTGTACGAGCAGTACTTC.

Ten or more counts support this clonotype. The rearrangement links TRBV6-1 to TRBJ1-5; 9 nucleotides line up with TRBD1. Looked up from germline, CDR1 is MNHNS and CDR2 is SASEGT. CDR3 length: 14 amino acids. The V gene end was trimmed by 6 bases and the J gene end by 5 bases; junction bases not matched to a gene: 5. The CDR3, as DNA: TGTGCCAGCAGCTGGGACAGGGAATATCAGCCCCAGCATTTT. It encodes CASSWDREYQPQHF.

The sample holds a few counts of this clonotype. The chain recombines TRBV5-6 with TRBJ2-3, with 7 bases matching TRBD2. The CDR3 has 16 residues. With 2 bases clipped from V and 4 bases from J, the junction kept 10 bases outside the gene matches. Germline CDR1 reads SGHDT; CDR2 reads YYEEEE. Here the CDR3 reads CASSLRVVGGPDTQYF. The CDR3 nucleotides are TGTGCCAGCAGCTTAAGGGTGGTGGGAGGGCCAGATACGCAGTATTTT. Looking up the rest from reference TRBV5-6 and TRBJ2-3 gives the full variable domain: DAGVTQSPTHLIKTRGQQVTLRCSPKSGHDTVSWYQQALGQGPQFIFQYYEEEERQRGNFPDRFSGHQFPNYSSELNVNALLLGDSALYLCASSLRVVGGPDTQYFGPGTRLTVL.

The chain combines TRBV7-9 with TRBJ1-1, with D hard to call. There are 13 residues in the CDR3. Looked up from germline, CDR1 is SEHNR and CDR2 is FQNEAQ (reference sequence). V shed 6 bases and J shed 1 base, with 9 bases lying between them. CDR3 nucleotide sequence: TGTGCCAGCAGTACCGCAGAGAACACTGAAGCTTTCTTT. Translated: CASSTAENTEAFF.

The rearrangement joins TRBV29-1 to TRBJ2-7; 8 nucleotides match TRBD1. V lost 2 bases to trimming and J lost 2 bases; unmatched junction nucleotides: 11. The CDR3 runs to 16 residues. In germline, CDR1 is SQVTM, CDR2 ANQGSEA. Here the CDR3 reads CSVESPGQGVTYEQYF. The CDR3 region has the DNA TGCAGCGTTGAAAGCCCCGGACAGGGAGTTACCTACGAGCAGTACTTC.

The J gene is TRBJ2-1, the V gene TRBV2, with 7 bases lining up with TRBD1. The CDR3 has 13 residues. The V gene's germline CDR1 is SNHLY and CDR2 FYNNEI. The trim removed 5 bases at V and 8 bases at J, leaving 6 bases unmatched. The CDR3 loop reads CASSPTGVDEQFF. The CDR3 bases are TGTGCCAGCAGTCCCACAGGGGTGGATGAGCAGTTCTTC. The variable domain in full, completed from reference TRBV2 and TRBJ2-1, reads EPEVTQTPSHQVTQMGQEVILRCVPISNHLYFYWYRQILGQKVEFLVSFYNNEISEKSEIFDDQFSVERPDGSNFTLKIRSTKLEDSAMYFCASSPTGVDEQFFGPGTRLTVL.

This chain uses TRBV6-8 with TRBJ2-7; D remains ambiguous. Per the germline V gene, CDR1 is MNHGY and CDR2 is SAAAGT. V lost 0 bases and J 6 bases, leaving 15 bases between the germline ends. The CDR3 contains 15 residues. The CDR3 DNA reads TGTGCCAGCAGTTACTCGACCGGCAACGCCGGCGAGCAGTACTTC. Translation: CASSYSTGNAGEQYF.